The T cell receptor beta chain described here comes from a study of blood T cell repertoires in COVID-19. The V gene lost 0 bases and the J gene lost 7 bases, with 15 bases spanning the gap. Germline V gene sequence: CDR1 LNHDA, CDR2 SQIVND (reference sequence). The CDR3 is 16 amino acids. Some clones are missing from TCRdb's copy, which holds only in-frame ones; the method was immunoSEQ multiplex PCR. The table includes about 180,000 clones, more than 80% detected once. Sequencing was performed on peripheral blood. The rearrangement links TRBV19 to TRBJ1-4; possible D gene TRBD1, 5 bases. The receptor comes from a human donor in a cohort sampled during active COVID-19. CDR3 amino acids: CASSIESGTNSEKLFF. The CDR3 DNA reads TGTGCCAGTAGTATAGAGAGTGGGACTAATTCTGAAAAACTGTTTTTT.